This T cell receptor beta chain is drawn from a study of shared clonotypes between healthy human individuals. The table came from immunoSEQ multiplex PCR; TCRdb's copy has only in-frame clones and leaves some out. This sample has more than 2 million clones; 95% occur once, and the top ten carry 0.13%. Study results and caveats: Though the depth was large, rarefaction showed that sorted-subset sequencing was incomplete. Generally, naive subsets (rather than memory subsets) showed larger estimated richness.

With respect to this clone: Its cognate antigen is unknown. Additional DNA sequences in this sample encode the identical CDR3.

What was sequenced was naive CD4+ T cells sorted from blood. Regarding subset: CD45RA+ positively selected. The TCR originated in a man younger than 35 in good health.

CDR3 sequence (DNA): TGTGCCAGCAGCCTGGCGGGAAACACCATATATTTT. Protein: CASSLAGNTIYF. This chain joins TRBV7-2 and TRBJ1-3; no clear D. CDR1 SGHTA and CDR2 FQGNSA come from the germline V gene. Trimming stripped 5 bases from V and 4 bases from J, with 6 bases between. This CDR3 contains 12 residues.